This T cell receptor beta chain was sequenced in a study of blood T cell repertoires in COVID-19. The data were produced by immunoSEQ multiplex PCR, yet TCRdb's version contains in-frame clones alone and is incomplete. Found here are about 210,000 clones, around 84% of them singletons; the top ten hold approximately 2.3%. This clone was seen a handful of times. Per germline, CDR1 SGDLS and CDR2 YYNGEE. V was trimmed by 3 bases and J by 6 bases, leaving 19 bases between them. This CDR3 spans 16 amino acids. The chain recombines TRBV9 with TRBJ2-1, with D possibly being TRBD2 (6 bases). The clonotype originates from a man aged 40-50 years who had recovered from COVID-19. Specimen: peripheral blood. The CDR3 spells CASSAAGSSASNEQFF. The CDR3 nucleotides are TGTGCCAGCAGCGCCGCGGGGTCGTCCGCCTCCAATGAGCAGTTCTTC.